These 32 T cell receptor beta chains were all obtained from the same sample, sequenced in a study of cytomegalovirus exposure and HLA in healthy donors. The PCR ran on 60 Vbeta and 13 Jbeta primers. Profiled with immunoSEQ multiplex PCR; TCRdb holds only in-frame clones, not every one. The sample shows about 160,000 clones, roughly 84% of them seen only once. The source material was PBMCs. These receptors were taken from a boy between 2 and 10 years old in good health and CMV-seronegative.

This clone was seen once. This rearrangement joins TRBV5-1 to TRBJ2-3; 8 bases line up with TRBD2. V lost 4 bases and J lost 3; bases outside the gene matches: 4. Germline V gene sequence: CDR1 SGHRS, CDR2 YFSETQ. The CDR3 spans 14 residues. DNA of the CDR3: TGCGCCAGCAGCCTCTTAGCGGGAACAGATACGCAGTATTTT. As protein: CASSLLAGTDTQYF.

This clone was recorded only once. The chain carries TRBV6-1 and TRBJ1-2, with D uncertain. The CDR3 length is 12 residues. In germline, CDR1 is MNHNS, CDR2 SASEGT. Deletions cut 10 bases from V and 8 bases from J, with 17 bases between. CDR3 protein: CAIQRDPSGYTF. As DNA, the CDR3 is TGTGCCATCCAGCGGGATCCGTCCGGCTACACCTTC.

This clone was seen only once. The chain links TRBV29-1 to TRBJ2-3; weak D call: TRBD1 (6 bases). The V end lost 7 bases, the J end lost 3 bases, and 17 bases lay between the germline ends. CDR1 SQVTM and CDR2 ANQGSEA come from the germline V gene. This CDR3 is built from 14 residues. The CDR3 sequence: CSAEGGVGTDTQYF. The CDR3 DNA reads TGCAGCGCCGAAGGGGGAGTAGGGACAGATACGCAGTATTTT.

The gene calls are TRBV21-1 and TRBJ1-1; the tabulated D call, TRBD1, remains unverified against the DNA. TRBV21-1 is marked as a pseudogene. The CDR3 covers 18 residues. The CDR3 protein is CASSKRVRTGVTNTEAFF. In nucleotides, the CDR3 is TGTGCCAGCAGCAAAAGAGTCCGGACAGGGGTGACGAACACTGAAGCTTTCTTT.

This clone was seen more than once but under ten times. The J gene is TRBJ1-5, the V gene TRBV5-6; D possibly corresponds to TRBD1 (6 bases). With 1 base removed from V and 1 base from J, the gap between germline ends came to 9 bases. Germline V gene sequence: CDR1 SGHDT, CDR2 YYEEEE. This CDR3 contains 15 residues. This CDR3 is CASSLLGASNQPQHF. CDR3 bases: TGTGCCAGCAGCTTGTTGGGGGCCAGCAATCAGCCCCAGCATTTT.

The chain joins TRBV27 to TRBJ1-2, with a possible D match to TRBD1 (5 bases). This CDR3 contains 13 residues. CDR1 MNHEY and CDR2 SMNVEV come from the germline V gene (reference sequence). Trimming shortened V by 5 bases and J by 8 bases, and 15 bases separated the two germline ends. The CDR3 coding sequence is TGTGCCAGCAGTCCGACGACCTGGACAGGCTACACCTTC. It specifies CASSPTTWTGYTF.

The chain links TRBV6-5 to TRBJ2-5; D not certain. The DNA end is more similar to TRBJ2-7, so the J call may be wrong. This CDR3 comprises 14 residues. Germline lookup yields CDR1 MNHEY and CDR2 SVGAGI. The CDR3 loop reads CASSYSVETYEQYF. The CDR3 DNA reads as TGTGCCAGCAGTTACTCTGTGGAGACCTACGAGCAGTACTTC.

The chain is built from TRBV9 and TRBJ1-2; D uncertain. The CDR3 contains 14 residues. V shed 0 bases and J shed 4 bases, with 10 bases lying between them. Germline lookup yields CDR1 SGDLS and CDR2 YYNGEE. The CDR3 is CASSVAGGRYGYTF. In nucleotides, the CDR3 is TGTGCCAGCAGCGTAGCTGGAGGGCGCTATGGCTACACCTTC.

CDR3 sequence (DNA): TGTGCCTGGAGTGGTAGGGGTTTTGGTCGTGGCTACACCTTC. It specifies CAWSGRGFGRGYTF. The V and J genes are TRBV30 and TRBJ1-2; tentatively, D is TRBD1 (5 bases). This CDR3 has 14 residues. Looked up from germline, CDR1 is GTSNPN and CDR2 is SVGIG (reference sequence). The V and J ends lost 1 base and 7 bases respectively, with 16 bases between them.

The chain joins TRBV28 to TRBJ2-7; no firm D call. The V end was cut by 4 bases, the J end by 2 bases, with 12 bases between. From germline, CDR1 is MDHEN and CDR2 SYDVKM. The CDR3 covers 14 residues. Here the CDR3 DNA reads TGTGCCAGCAGTTCCCCAGGTTATCCCTACGAGCAGTACTTC. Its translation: CASSSPGYPYEQYF.

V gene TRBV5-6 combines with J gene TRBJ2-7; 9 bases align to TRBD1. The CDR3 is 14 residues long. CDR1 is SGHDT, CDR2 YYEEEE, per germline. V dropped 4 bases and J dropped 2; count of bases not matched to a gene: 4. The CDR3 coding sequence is TGTGCCAGCAGCCCCCGGGACAGGGCCTACGAGCAGTACTTC. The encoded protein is CASSPRDRAYEQYF.

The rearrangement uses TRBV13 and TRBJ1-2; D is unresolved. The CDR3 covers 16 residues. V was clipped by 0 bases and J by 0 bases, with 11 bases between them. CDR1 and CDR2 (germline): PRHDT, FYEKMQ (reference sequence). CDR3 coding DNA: TGTGCCAGCAGCTTAGGCGGGGAGGCGGCTAACTATGGCTACACCTTC. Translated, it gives CASSLGGEAANYGYTF.

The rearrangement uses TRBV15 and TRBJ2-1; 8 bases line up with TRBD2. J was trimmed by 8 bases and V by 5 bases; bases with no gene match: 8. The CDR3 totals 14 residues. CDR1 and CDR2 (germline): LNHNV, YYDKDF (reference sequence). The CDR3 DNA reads TGTGCCACCAGCGGCGGGAGGCTGAGCCATGAGCAGTTCTTC. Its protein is CATSGGRLSHEQFF.

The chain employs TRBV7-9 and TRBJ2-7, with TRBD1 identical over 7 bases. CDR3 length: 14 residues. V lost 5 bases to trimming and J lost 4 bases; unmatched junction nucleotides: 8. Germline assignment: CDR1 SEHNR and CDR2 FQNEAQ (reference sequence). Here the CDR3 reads CASSVPGQKYEQYF. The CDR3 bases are TGTGCCAGCAGCGTGCCGGGACAGAAATACGAGCAGTACTTC.

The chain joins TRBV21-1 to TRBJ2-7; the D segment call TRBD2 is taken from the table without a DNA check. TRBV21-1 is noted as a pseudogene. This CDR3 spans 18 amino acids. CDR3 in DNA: TGTGCCAGCAGCCCCCCTACAGCGGGAGTCATTAGGGCCTACGAGCAGTACTTC. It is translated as CASSPPTAGVIRAYEQYF.

CDR3 protein: CASTHLMGHRGYTF. CDR3 sequence (DNA): TGTGCCAGTACCCACCTAATGGGACACCGTGGCTACACCTTC. The chain employs TRBV19 and TRBJ1-2; D possibly corresponds to TRBD1 (6 bases). Germline values: CDR1 LNHDA, CDR2 SQIVND (reference sequence). The ends were cut back, 7 bases at V and 7 bases at J, with 19 bases in the middle. CDR3 length: 14 residues.

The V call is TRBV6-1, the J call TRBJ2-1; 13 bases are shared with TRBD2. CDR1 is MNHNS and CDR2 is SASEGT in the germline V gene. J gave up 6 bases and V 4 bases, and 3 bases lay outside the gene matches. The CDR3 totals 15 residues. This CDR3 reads CASSVLAGGLNEQFF. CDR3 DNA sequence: TGTGCCAGCAGTGTACTAGCGGGAGGGCTCAATGAGCAGTTCTTC.

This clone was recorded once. The CDR3 DNA follows: TGTGCCAGCAGCTTCGCAGGTACTTCAGATACGCAGTATTTT. This encodes CASSFAGTSDTQYF. V gene TRBV7-3 combines with J gene TRBJ2-3; D unclear. V gave up 3 bases and J gave up 4 bases, with 11 bases separating them. This CDR3 comprises 14 residues. Germline V lookup: CDR1 SGHTA, CDR2 FQGTGA.

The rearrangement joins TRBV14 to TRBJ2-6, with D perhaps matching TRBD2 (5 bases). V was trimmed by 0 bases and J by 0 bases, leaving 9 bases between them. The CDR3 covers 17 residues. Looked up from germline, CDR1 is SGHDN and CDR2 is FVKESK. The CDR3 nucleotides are TGTGCCAGCAGCCAAGATACTAGGAGCTCTGGGGCCAACGTCCTGACTTTC. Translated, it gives CASSQDTRSSGANVLTF.

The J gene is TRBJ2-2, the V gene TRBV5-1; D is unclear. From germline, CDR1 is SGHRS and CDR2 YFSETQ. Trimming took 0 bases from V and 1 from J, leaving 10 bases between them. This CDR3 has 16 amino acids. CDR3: CASSLGYSGNTGELFF. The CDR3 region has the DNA TGCGCCAGCAGCTTGGGCTACTCCGGGAACACCGGGGAGCTGTTTTTT.

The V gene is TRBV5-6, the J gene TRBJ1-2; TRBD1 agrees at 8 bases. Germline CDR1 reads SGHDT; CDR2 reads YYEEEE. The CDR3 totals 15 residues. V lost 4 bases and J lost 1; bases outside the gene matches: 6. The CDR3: CASSPRGQGNYGYTF. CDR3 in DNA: TGTGCCAGCAGCCCTAGAGGACAGGGTAACTATGGCTACACCTTC.

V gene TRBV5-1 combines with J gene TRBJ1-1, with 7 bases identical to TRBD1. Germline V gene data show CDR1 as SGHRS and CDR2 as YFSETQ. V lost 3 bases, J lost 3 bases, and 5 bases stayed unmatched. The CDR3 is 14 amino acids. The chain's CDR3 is CASSSGQPYTEAFF. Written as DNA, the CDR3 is TGCGCCAGCAGCTCGGGACAGCCTTACACTGAAGCTTTCTTT.

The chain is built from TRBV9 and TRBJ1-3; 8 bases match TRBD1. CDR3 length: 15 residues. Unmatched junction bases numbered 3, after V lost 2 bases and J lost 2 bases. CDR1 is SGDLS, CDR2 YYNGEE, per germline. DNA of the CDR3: TGTGCCAGCAGCGTCCAGGGGGCTCCTGGAAACACCATATATTTT. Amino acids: CASSVQGAPGNTIYF.

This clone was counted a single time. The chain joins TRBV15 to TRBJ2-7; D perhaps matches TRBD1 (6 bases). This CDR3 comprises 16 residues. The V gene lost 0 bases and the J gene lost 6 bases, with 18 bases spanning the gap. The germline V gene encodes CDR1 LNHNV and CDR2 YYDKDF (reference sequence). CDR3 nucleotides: TGTGCCACCAGCAGAGAAAATTGGGACATTTCCGTCGAGCAGTACTTC. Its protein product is CATSRENWDISVEQYF.

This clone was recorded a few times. The CDR3 loop reads CAISDGWSTAGNTIYF. CDR3 DNA sequence: TGTGCCATCAGTGATGGTTGGTCGACAGCTGGAAACACCATATATTTT. The V and J genes are TRBV10-3 and TRBJ1-3; possibly TRBD1 for D (5 bases). Germline V gene lookup returns CDR1 ENHRY and CDR2 SYGVKD. The CDR3 sequence is 16 residues long. Trimming removed 3 bases from V and 2 bases from J, with 14 bases in between.

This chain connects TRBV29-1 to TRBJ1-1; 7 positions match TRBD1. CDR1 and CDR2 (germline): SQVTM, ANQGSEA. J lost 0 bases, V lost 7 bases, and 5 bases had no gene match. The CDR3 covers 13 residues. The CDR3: CSAGQVMNTEAFF. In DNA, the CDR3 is TGCAGCGCCGGACAGGTCATGAACACTGAAGCTTTCTTT. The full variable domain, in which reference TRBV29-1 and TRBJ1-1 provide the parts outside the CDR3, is SAVISQKPSRDICQRGTSLTIQCQVDSQVTMMFWYRQQPGQSLTLIATANQGSEATYESGFVIDKFPISRPNLTFSTLTVSNMSPEDSSIYLCSAGQVMNTEAFFGQGTRLTVV.

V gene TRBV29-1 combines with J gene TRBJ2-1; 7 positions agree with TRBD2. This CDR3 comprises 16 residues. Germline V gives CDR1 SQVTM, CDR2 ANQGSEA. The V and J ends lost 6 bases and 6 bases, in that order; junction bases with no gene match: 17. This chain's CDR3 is CSVPDSGGRVVNEQFF. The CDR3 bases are TGCAGCGTCCCCGATTCGGGCGGGAGAGTGGTCAATGAGCAGTTCTTC.

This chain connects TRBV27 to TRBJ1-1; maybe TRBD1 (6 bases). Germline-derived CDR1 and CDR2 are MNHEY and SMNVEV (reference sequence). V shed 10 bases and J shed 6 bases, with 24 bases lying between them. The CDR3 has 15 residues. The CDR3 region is CATKANKSGASEAFF. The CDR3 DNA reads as TGTGCCACCAAGGCCAATAAGTCAGGGGCCTCTGAAGCTTTCTTT.

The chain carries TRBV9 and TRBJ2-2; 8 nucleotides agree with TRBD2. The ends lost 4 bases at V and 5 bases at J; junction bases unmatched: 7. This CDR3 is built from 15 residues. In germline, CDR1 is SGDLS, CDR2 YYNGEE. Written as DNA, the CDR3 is TGTGCCAGCAGCTTATCAGCGGGAGAGACCGGGGAGCTGTTTTTT. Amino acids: CASSLSAGETGELFF.

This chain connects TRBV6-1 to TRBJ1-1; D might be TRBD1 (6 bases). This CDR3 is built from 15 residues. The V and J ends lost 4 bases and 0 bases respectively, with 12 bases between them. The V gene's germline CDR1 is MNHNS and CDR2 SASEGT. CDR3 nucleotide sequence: TGTGCCAGCAGTGCCTTTACAGGGTTGAACACTGAAGCTTTCTTT. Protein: CASSAFTGLNTEAFF.

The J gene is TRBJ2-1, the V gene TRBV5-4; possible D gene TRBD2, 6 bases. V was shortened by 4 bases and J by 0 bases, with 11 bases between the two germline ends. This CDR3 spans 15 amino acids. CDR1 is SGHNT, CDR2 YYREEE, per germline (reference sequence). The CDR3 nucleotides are TGTGCCAGCAGCACTCGGGGGAGCTCCTACAATGAGCAGTTCTTC. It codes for CASSTRGSSYNEQFF.

The CDR3 region is CASSRDSSSYYEQYF. As DNA, the CDR3 is TGTGCCAGCAGTCGAGACTCTTCTAGCTATTACGAGCAGTACTTC. The chain joins TRBV6-5 to TRBJ2-7, with D maybe TRBD2 (5 bases). The CDR3 totals 15 residues. Trimming removed 5 bases from V and 4 bases from J, with 18 bases in between. The germline gives CDR1 MNHEY, CDR2 SVGAGI.